The sequence of this T cell receptor (beta chain) was determined in a study of shared clonotypes between healthy human individuals. Across the whole study: Researchers drew samples from two women and a few men aged 18 to 49.

Worth noting for this clone: At the DNA level, this CDR3 is encoded by other sequences in the same sample as well.

Original data processing: Sequence data from immunoSEQ were junction-only and lacked quality scores; consequently, filtering differed. Repertoires were generated with immunoSEQ multiplex PCR, while TCRdb's copy carries only in-frame clones and drops some. The DNA was the basis for D and trimming; V, J and clone size are from that table. Of under 750,000 clones in the sample, approximately 77% were seen once. Germline V gene sequence: CDR1 SNHLY, CDR2 FYNNEI. The CDR3 consists of 13 residues. V dropped 6 bases and J dropped 4; count of bases not matched to a gene: 1. This chain links TRBV2 with TRBJ1-5, with 9 bases matching TRBD1. The receptor's source is a woman in her twenties or thirties in good health. The sequenced material came from memory CD4+ T cells sorted from blood. As to subset: CD45RA-negative fraction. In nucleotides, the CDR3 is TGTGCCAGCAGGGACAGGGGAAATCAGCCCCAGCATTTT. Encoded protein: CASRDRGNQPQHF.